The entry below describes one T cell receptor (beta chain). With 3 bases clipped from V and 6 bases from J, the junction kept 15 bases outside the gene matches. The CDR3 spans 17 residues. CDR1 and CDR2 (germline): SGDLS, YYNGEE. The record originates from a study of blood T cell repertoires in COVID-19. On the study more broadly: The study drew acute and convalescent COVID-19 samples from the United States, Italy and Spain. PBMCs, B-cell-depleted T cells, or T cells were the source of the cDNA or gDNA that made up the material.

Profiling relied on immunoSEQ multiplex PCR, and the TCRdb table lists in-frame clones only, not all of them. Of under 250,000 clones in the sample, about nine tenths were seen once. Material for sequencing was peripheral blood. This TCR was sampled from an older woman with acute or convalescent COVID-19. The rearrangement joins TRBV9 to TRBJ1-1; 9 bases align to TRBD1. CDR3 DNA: TGTGCCAGCAGCGAGGGGGTTGGACAGGGGTCCATGGCTGAAGCTTTCTTT. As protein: CASSEGVGQGSMAEAFF.